The clone carrying this T cell receptor beta chain was detected once. The primer mix had 60 Vbeta and 13 Jbeta primers. Using immunoSEQ multiplex PCR, the repertoire was profiled, and TCRdb retains in-frame clones only, with some absent. Of approximately 150,000 clones listed, roughly four fifths are singletons. The data were taken from a study of cytomegalovirus exposure and HLA in healthy donors. Per germline, CDR1 LGHNA and CDR2 YSLEER. The ends lost 3 bases at V and 6 bases at J; junction bases unmatched: 5. CDR3 length: 16 amino acids. The source of this sequence is a man aged 55-75 years in good health and CMV-seronegative. Sequenced sample: PBMCs. The chain uses TRBV4-3 and TRBJ2-2, with 12 positions matching TRBD2. The CDR3 spells CASSQTSGRLAGELFF. The CDR3 DNA reads as TGCGCCAGCAGCCAGACTAGCGGGAGACTGGCCGGGGAGCTGTTTTTT.